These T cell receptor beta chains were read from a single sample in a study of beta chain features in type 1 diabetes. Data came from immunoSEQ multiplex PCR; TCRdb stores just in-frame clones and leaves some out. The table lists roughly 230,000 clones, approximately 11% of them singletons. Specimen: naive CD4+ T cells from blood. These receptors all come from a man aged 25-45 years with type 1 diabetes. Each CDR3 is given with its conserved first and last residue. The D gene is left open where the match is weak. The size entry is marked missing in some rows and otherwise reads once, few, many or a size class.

TGTGCCAGCAGGGGGGACAGGGGCCAAGAGACCCAGTACTTC	CASRGDRGQETQYF	few	TRBD1	TRBJ2-5	TRBV2
TGCGCCAGCAGCTCGGGAGGGGTTAGCACAGATACGCAGTATTTT	CASSSGGVSTDTQYF	.	TRBD2	TRBJ2-3	TRBV5-1
TGTGCTAGCAGTCAAGGGACAGGGACCTACAATGAGCAGTTCTTC	CASSQGTGTYNEQFF	few	TRBD1	TRBJ2-1	TRBV7-7
TGTGCCAGCAGCAATACGGGGGTGGGGAATACCGGGGAGCTGTTTTTT	CASSNTGVGNTGELFF	.	.	TRBJ2-2	TRBV5-4
TGCAGCATCCTCACAAACACAGGTCTCGCAGGGGACTTC	CSILTNTGLAGDF	few	.	TRBJ2-5	TRBV29-1
TGTGCCAGCAGCCCCGCGGGGGTACAAAACATTCAGTACTTC	CASSPAGVQNIQYF	few	TRBD2	TRBJ2-4	TRBV5-4
TGTGCCAGCAGCGTCGGACTAGCGGGGGGATACTACGAGCAGTACTTC	CASSVGLAGGYYEQYF	.	TRBD2	TRBJ2-7	TRBV7-2
TGTGCCAGCAGTCCAAACACCGGGGAGCTGTTTTTT	CASSPNTGELFF	few	.	TRBJ2-2	TRBV2
TGCGCCAGCAGCTTGAGGGCGGGGACGCGGACCCTCCACTTT	CASSLRAGTRTLHF	few	.	TRBJ1-6	TRBV5-1
TGTGCCAGCAGCCCGCGCGGAGGAGAGACCCAGTACTTC	CASSPRGGETQYF	.	.	TRBJ2-5	TRBV6-1
TGTGCCAGCAGCTTAACCCCCCGGGGGAGGACCGGGGAGCTGTTTTTT	CASSLTPRGRTGELFF	.	.	TRBJ2-2	TRBV7-3
TGCGCCAGCAGCTTACCACAGGGCCCACAGGGCTACACCTTC	CASSLPQGPQGYTF	few	.	TRBJ1-2	TRBV5-1
TGCGCCAGCGGTCCCGGGAGGGACTACAATGAGCAGTTCTTC	CASGPGRDYNEQFF	.	TRBD2	TRBJ2-1	TRBV4-3
TGTGCCAGCACCCCGGGTGGCCGGGACACCGGGGAGCTGTTTTTT	CASTPGGRDTGELFF	few	.	TRBJ2-2	TRBV9
TGTGCCAGCAGACGAAACGAGGGGGACCACACTGAAGCTTTCTTT	CASRRNEGDHTEAFF	.	.	TRBJ1-1	TRBV6-5
TGTGCCAGCCAAAGGGGCCGGACGGAGACCCAGTACTTC	CASQRGRTETQYF	few	.	TRBJ2-5	TRBV7-2
TGTGCCAGCAGCCTCGTAGGGAGGGATCAGCCCCAGCATTTT	CASSLVGRDQPQHF	.	.	TRBJ1-5	TRBV27
TGCGCCAGCAGCCAGGCGGGTGAAAAACTGTTTTTT	CASSQAGEKLFF	.	.	TRBJ1-4	TRBV4-1
TGTGCCAGCAGTCGAGGTCGCTACGAGCAGTACTTC	CASSRGRYEQYF	few	.	TRBJ2-7	TRBV28
TGTGCTAGCAGCTTACAAGGGGAAGTGACCCAGTACTTC	CASSLQGEVTQYF	.	.	TRBJ2-5	TRBV7-7
TGTGCCAGTAGTAGAAACAGGGTTGCTGAAGCTTTCTTT	CASSRNRVAEAFF	.	.	TRBJ1-1	TRBV19
TGTGCCAGCAGCTTAGATCAGAATACGCAGTATTTT	CASSLDQNTQYF	few	.	TRBJ2-3	TRBV7-9
TGTGCCTGGAGCCTCGGACTAGACAATGAGCAGTTCTTC	CAWSLGLDNEQFF	.	TRBD2	TRBJ2-1	TRBV30
TGTGCCAGCAGCTTCGCAGGCAAGACCTACAATGAGCAGTTCTTC	CASSFAGKTYNEQFF	few	.	TRBJ2-1	TRBV5-4
TGTGCCAGCAGCGCACACAGCCCGCTCACAGATACGCAGTATTTT	CASSAHSPLTDTQYF	.	.	TRBJ2-3	TRBV28
TGTGCCAGCAGCTTACCCCGACTAGCGGGGGCCTACAATGAGCAGTTCTTC	CASSLPRLAGAYNEQFF	few	TRBD2	TRBJ2-1	TRBV13
TGTGCCACCAGCAGGGTAGCGGGGACCTACAATGAGCAGTTCTTC	CATSRVAGTYNEQFF	few	TRBD2	TRBJ2-1	TRBV15
TGCGCCAGCAGCCCCCGGGCGGGGGCCACTTGGAGCCAAGAGACCCAGTACTTC	CASSPRAGATWSQETQYF	few	.	TRBJ2-5	TRBV4-1
TGTGCCAGCAGTAACCGGGACAGCAAAGGAGCTTTCTTT	CASSNRDSKGAFF	.	TRBD1	TRBJ1-1	TRBV6-5
TGTGCCAGCAGACGACCGGGACAGGGAAGGAATTCACCCCTCCACTTT	CASRRPGQGRNSPLHF	.	TRBD1	TRBJ1-6	TRBV11-2
TGTGCCAGTAACTACGCCAGGGGCCAGCCCCAGCATTTT	CASNYARGQPQHF	.	.	TRBJ1-5	TRBV19
TGTGCCAGCTCGACAGGGGACAATGAGCAGTTCTTC	CASSTGDNEQFF	few	TRBD1	TRBJ2-1	TRBV6-5
TGTGCCAGCAGATCTCCGGGACTCCGAGCCGGGACGGACAATGAGCAGTTCTTC	CASRSPGLRAGTDNEQFF	few	.	TRBJ2-1	TRBV28
TGTGCCAGCAGTGTCGGACTCCCCGGGGAGCTGTTTTTT	CASSVGLPGELFF	few	.	TRBJ2-2	TRBV28
TGTGCCAGTAGTCCGGAAGGGTTCAGGGGCGAGCAGTACTTC	CASSPEGFRGEQYF	.	.	TRBJ2-7	TRBV19
TGTGCCAGCAGTGGCCTGGGAGGGGAGACCCAGTACTTC	CASSGLGGETQYF	few	TRBD2	TRBJ2-5	TRBV2
TGTGCCAGCAGCAAAATTGCGGGGGCAGGAGAGACCCAGTACTTC	CASSKIAGAGETQYF	few	.	TRBJ2-5	TRBV7-3
TGTGCCAGCAGCTTGGGGCAAACAATTGAAGCTTTCTTT	CASSLGQTIEAFF	.	.	TRBJ1-1	TRBV5-5
TGTGCCAGCAGCCGCGGGGGGGGAGGGGAGACCCAGTACTTC	CASSRGGGGETQYF	few	TRBD2	TRBJ2-5	TRBV7-2
TGCGCCAGCAGCTTCACGGGGGGGCCTTACGAGCAGTACTTC	CASSFTGGPYEQYF	.	TRBD2	TRBJ2-7	TRBV5-1
TGTGCCAGCAGCCCGCTCGGAGCACTTGAGCAGTTCTTC	CASSPLGALEQFF	.	.	TRBJ2-1	TRBV11-2
TGTGCCAGTACCTCCTCACTGGGACAGATTCAAGAGACCCAGTACTTC	CASTSSLGQIQETQYF	.	TRBD1	TRBJ2-5	TRBV19
TGCGCCAGCAGTCTCCCGGGGGAAGCTTTCTTT	CASSLPGEAFF	few	.	TRBJ1-1	TRBV5-1
TGTGCCAGCAGCTATAGAAGGGGACTAGCGGGGTTCACAGATACGCAGTATTTT	CASSYRRGLAGFTDTQYF	.	TRBD2	TRBJ2-3	TRBV7-9
TGTGCCAGCAGCCAAAACACCTTCGGGGAGCTGTTTTTT	CASSQNTFGELFF	.	.	TRBJ2-2	TRBV4-2
TGCGCCAGCAGCCAAGACAGCTTTGGGGGGAACGAGCAGTACTTC	CASSQDSFGGNEQYF	few	.	TRBJ2-7	TRBV4-3
TGTGCCAGCAGCCTCGGTGCTTACTCCTACGAGCAGTACTTC	CASSLGAYSYEQYF	few	.	TRBJ2-7	TRBV7-2
TGTGCCAGCCAATACCCGAGGACTGAAGCTTTCTTT	CASQYPRTEAFF	.	.	TRBJ1-1	TRBV2
TGTGCCAGTAGTTCAGGACAGGGGGCGTATGCAGATACGCAGTATTTT	CASSSGQGAYADTQYF	few	TRBD1	TRBJ2-3	TRBV19
TGTGCCAGCAGTTTACTAGGACAGCCCAGCTATGGCTACACCTTC	CASSLLGQPSYGYTF	.	.	TRBJ1-2	TRBV28
TGCGCCAGCAGCCCGGGACAGCCAACAACTAATGAAAAACTGTTTTTT	CASSPGQPTTNEKLFF	.	TRBD1	TRBJ1-4	TRBV5-1
TGTGCCAGCAGTGCACAGGGGGGAAATCAGCCCCAGCATTTT	CASSAQGGNQPQHF	few	TRBD1	TRBJ1-5	TRBV2
TGTGCCAGCAGTTCCCGGGACAGGGGGTACAATGAGCAGTTCTTC	CASSSRDRGYNEQFF	few	TRBD1	TRBJ2-1	TRBV28
TGTGCCAGCTCCTCCGGAAGCGGCGCACGAGGCTACACCTTC	CASSSGSGARGYTF	.	.	TRBJ1-2	TRBV18